This TCR beta chain was documented in a study of blood T cell repertoires in COVID-19. Study overall: COVID-19 samples collected from the United States, Italy and Spain covered acute and convalescent phases.

Authors' methods: Nucleated cell number was recorded as an estimate derived from reference gene primer amplification. The method was immunoSEQ multiplex PCR; TCRdb's version includes in-frame clones alone and lacks a portion of them. The D gene and trimming were derived from the DNA, and the V and J assignments and clone size from that table. The sample yields approximately 85,000 clones, around four fifths seen once. This clone was observed a single time. In germline, CDR1 is SNHLY, CDR2 FYNNEI. V shed 6 bases and J shed 8 bases, with 19 bases lying between them. The CDR3 runs 15 residues. The V and J genes are TRBV2 and TRBJ1-4; D gene unclear. The sample taken for sequencing was peripheral blood. The receptor was derived from a woman aged 70-85 years with active or convalescent COVID-19. The CDR3 here is CASRSLGSPREKLFF. DNA of the CDR3: TGTGCCAGCAGGAGCCTCGGGTCCCCGCGGGAAAAACTGTTTTTT.